This record looks at one T cell receptor (beta chain) sequence and its context. The antigen remains unidentified. This could be a read error, since a much larger clone is one nucleotide away. This likely comes from a read error, as the CDR3 has no conserved phenylalanine or tryptophan at its end. The entry originates in a study of T-cell reconstitution after alpha-beta-depleted transplantation in children. Overall study results and limits: From surviving recipient T cells and thymic progenitors came the high day-60 TCRbeta diversity observed in some patients. Newly made T cells mostly supplied T-cell counts and diversity one year after transplant. The study reportedly traced alpha-beta T cells about two months after transplant to several hundred expanded graft clones.

In germline, CDR1 is MNHEY, CDR2 SVGEGT. Trimming stripped 7 bases from V and 0 bases from J, with 10 bases between. CDR3 length equals 14 residues. Unique molecular identifiers were built into the TCRbeta library. One entry per CDR3 protein, called by TCRdb with MiXCR from the PCR reads. Of hundreds of thousands of distinct CDR3 sequences listed, 11% are singletons. This chain joins TRBV6-2 or TRBV6-3 and TRBJ2-1, with D tentatively TRBD2 (6 bases). The starting material was peripheral blood, obtained 180 days after TCRalphabeta/CD19-depleted stem cell transplant. The TCR sequence derives from a male patient aged 2-10 years who had a stem cell transplant for chronic granulomatous disease, so the T cells may come from the graft donor. CDR3 in DNA: TGTGCCAGCACCCTAGCGCCCTCCTACAATGAGCAGTTCCTC. It translates to CASTLAPSYNEQFL.